One sample yielded the 8 T cell receptor beta chains listed below, sequenced in a study of CD8 T cells in ankylosing spondylitis. Study results and caveats: What seemed typical of ankylosing spondylitis blood was a TCR beta motif built from about 8 highly homologous variants.

Using its own MiXCR run on the 5' RACE reads, TCRdb lists one record per CDR3 protein. The sample holds fewer than 750,000 distinct CDR3 sequences, 15% to 20% seen once. Their antigens are not known. Sequencing input: blood, either unsorted or a sorted T cell fraction (not recorded which). The receptors were sampled from a male donor with ankylosing spondylitis.

The chain couples TRBV7-9 to TRBJ1-1; no clear D gene. CDR1 and CDR2 from the germline V gene are SEHNR and FQNEAQ (reference sequence). V lost 3 bases, J lost 3 bases, and 8 bases lay in between. CDR3 length: 13 residues. This chain's CDR3 is CASSFSRDTEAFF. Written as DNA, the CDR3 is TGTGCCAGCAGCTTTTCTAGGGACACTGAAGCTTTCTTT. The variable domain in full, with the rest retrieved from reference TRBV7-9 and TRBJ1-1, is DTGVSQNPRHKITKRGQNVTFRCDPISEHNRLYWYRQTLGQGPEFLTYFQNEAQLEKSRLLSDRFSAERPKGSFSTLEIQRTEQGDSAMYLCASSFSRDTEAFFGQGTRLTVV.

In this sample, this clonotype turned up a few times. J is TRBJ2-5 and V is TRBV20-1; 9 bases agree with TRBD1. In germline, CDR1 is DFQATT, CDR2 SNEGSKA (reference sequence). With 2 bases clipped from V and 4 bases from J, the junction kept 11 bases outside the gene matches. CDR3 length: 16 residues. CDR3: CSARPLTGGKRETQYF. Written as DNA, the CDR3 is TGCAGTGCTAGACCCCTAACAGGGGGCAAGCGAGAGACCCAGTACTTC.

This chain uses TRBV4-1 with TRBJ2-1, with 8 bases matching TRBD2. The CDR3 is made up of 15 amino acids. Losses at the gene ends were 1 base for V and 4 bases for J; bases not matched to a gene: 3. Germline CDR1 MGHRA, CDR2 YSYEKL. CDR3 in DNA: TGCGCCAGCAGCCAAGTTGGGACTAGATACAATGAGCAGTTCTTC. Its translation is CASSQVGTRYNEQFF.

V usage is TRBV15 and J usage is TRBJ1-5; 8 bases map to TRBD1. V lost 0 bases and J lost 10; bases outside the gene matches: 11. Per germline, CDR1 LNHNV and CDR2 YYDKDF (reference sequence). The CDR3 contains 16 residues. CDR3 nucleotide sequence: TGTGCCACCAGCAGAGATGCGGGACAGGTCTTCTTACCCCAGCATTTT. Amino acids: CATSRDAGQVFLPQHF.

In its sample, this clonotype was seen a few times. The rearrangement joins TRBV27 to TRBJ2-1; D is uncertain. CDR1 is MNHEY and CDR2 is SMNVEV in the germline V gene (reference sequence). V was trimmed by 4 bases and J by 6 bases, leaving 19 bases between them. The CDR3 totals 16 residues. The CDR3 here is CASSSPSLGLSNEQFF. CDR3 nucleotides: TGTGCCAGCAGTTCCCCTTCGTTAGGCTTGAGCAATGAGCAGTTCTTC.

This clonotype occurred a few times. The chain couples TRBV27 to TRBJ1-1; perhaps TRBD1 as D (6 bases). Germline V lookup: CDR1 MNHEY, CDR2 SMNVEV (reference sequence). The CDR3 runs to 13 residues. V lost 3 bases to trimming and J lost 11 bases, with 16 bases between them. The chain's CDR3 is CASSLAGASRAFF. The DNA for the CDR3 is TGTGCCAGCAGTTTGGCAGGGGCCTCTAGGGCTTTCTTT.

This clonotype has only a few counts. The chain couples TRBV6-1 to TRBJ1-2; 9 nucleotides match TRBD1. Unmatched junction bases numbered 7, after V lost 5 bases and J lost 0 bases. CDR1 and CDR2 from the germline V gene are MNHNS and SASEGT. The CDR3 contains 16 residues. Written as DNA, the CDR3 is TGTGCCAGCAGTACCACAGGGGGCCGGTCTAACTATGGCTACACCTTC. Amino acids: CASSTTGGRSNYGYTF.

The chain is built from TRBV9 and TRBJ2-7; D is unclear. Deletions cut 4 bases from V and 0 bases from J, with 14 bases between. Germline V lookup: CDR1 SGDLS, CDR2 YYNGEE. CDR3 length: 15 amino acids. The CDR3 bases are TGTGCCAGCAGCCCGGGTAGTGCGAGCTCCTACGAGCAGTACTTC. Amino acids: CASSPGSASSYEQYF.